Presented here are 4 T cell receptor beta chains from one specimen sequenced in a study of cytomegalovirus exposure and HLA in healthy donors. PCR primers comprised 60 Vbeta and 13 Jbeta primers. The method was immunoSEQ multiplex PCR; TCRdb's version includes in-frame clones alone and lacks a portion of them. The sample lists 150,000 to 200,000 clones, about 65% occurring once. The source material was PBMCs. The receptors originated from a woman under 30 in good health and CMV-seropositive.

The chain joins TRBV28 to TRBJ1-3; TRBD1 matches 7 bases. This CDR3 spans 16 amino acids. CDR1 and CDR2 (germline): MDHEN, SYDVKM. Germline trimming cut 4 bases from V and 0 bases from J; bases unmatched to any gene: 6. The CDR3 nucleotides are TGTGCCAGCAGTTCAGGGACAGTCGACTCTGGAAACACCATATATTTT. Amino acid sequence: CASSSGTVDSGNTIYF.

The rearrangement uses TRBV2 and TRBJ2-7; D perhaps matches TRBD2 (6 bases). Trimming cost V 5 bases and J 1 base, with 12 bases left between them. In germline, CDR1 is SNHLY, CDR2 FYNNEI. CDR3 length: 14 amino acids. CDR3 nucleotide sequence: TGTGCCAGCAGTACTAGCTCCGGGTCCTACGAGCAGTACTTC. The encoded protein is CASSTSSGSYEQYF.

The chain links TRBV29-1 to TRBJ2-3, with D uncertain. Deletions cut 2 bases from V and 4 bases from J, with 7 bases between. From germline, CDR1 is SQVTM and CDR2 ANQGSEA. This CDR3 comprises 12 residues. The CDR3 DNA reads TGCAGCGTTGAACCTACTCCAGATACGCAGTATTTT. It translates to CSVEPTPDTQYF.

This clone was seen more than once but under ten times. The chain couples TRBV2 to TRBJ1-1, with D tentatively TRBD1 (6 bases). V dropped 6 bases and J dropped 7 bases, with 15 bases sitting between them. In germline, CDR1 is SNHLY, CDR2 FYNNEI. CDR3 length equals 13 residues. The CDR3 here is CASRQGGGGEAFF. As DNA, the CDR3 is TGTGCCAGCAGGCAAGGGGGGGGTGGTGAAGCTTTCTTT.